This TCR beta chain was sequenced during a study of tumor-infiltrating lymphocytes in primary liver carcinoma. Priming with a constant-region primer yielded TCR beta cDNA from 450 to 600 ng total RNA. Investigators got TCR beta libraries out of three nested multiplex PCR rounds, done with slightly modified ARM-PCR. The first two PCR rounds, roughly 11 cycles each, used TRBV1-TRBV30 forward primers and a C-beta reverse primer. MiXCR was run by TCRdb on the multiplex PCR reads, yielding one entry per CDR3 protein. The data contain around 330,000 distinct CDR3 sequences, 50% to 60% of them singletons. Germline V gives CDR1 SGHNT, CDR2 YYREEE (reference sequence). The V end was cut by 6 bases, the J end by 12 bases, with 28 bases between. The CDR3 sequence is 16 residues long. They got blood RNA out of unsorted whole blood and also pulled out germline DNA. The patients carried chronic HBV infection and had received no treatment.

The J gene is TRBJ2-1, the V gene TRBV5-4; TRBD1 is a possible D gene (6 bases). The source of this sequence is a woman under 40 with primary liver carcinoma and hepatitis B virus infection. Sequenced: peripheral blood. Here the CDR3 DNA reads TGTGCCAGCATCATGGATCGGCAGGGGAAGAATGGTGGGCAGTTCTTC. It specifies CASIMDRQGKNGGQFF. Based on the CDR3 plus reference TRBV5-4 and TRBJ2-1, the full variable domain is ETGVTQSPTHLIKTRGQQVTLRCSSQSGHNTVSWYQQALGQGPQFIFQYYREEENGRGNFPPRFSGLQFPNYSSELNVNALELDDSALYLCASIMDRQGKNGGQFFGPGTRLTVL.